This T cell receptor (beta chain) comes out of a study of T-cell reconstitution after alpha-beta-depleted transplantation in children. Only a few counts were recorded for this clonotype. Unique molecular identifiers were used in preparing the TCRbeta library. TCRdb reprocessed the PCR reads with MiXCR, giving one entry per CDR3 protein. The top ten hold about 5% of the sample, which has approximately 400,000 distinct CDR3 sequences, approximately 11% seen once. Trimming pared 6 bases from V and 2 bases from J, leaving 8 bases between. Germline V gene data show CDR1 as SNHLY and CDR2 as FYNNEI. The CDR3 has 13 amino acids.

The TCR was taken from a human donor who donated a stem cell graft to a child with acute myeloid leukemia. The chain combines TRBV2 with TRBJ1-5; no clear D. The material sequenced was PBMCs from the stem cell graft donor, taken from the stem cell graft. The CDR3 nucleotides are TGTGCCAGCAGGGACTCAGGCAATCAGCCCCAGCATTTT. Translation gives CASRDSGNQPQHF.